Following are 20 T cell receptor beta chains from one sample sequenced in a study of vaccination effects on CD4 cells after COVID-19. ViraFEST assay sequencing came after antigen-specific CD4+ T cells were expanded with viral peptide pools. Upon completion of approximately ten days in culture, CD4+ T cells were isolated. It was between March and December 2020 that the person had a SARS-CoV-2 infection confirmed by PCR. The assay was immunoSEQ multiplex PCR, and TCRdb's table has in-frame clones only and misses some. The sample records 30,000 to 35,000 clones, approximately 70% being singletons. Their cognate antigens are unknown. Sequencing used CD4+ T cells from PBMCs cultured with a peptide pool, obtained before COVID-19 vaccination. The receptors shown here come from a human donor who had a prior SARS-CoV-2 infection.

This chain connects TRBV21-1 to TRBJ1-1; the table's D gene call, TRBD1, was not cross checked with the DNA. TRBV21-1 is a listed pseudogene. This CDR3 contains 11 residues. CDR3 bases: TGTGCCAGCAGCAAGGACAGGGGGCGGTACTTT. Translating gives CASSKDRGRYF.

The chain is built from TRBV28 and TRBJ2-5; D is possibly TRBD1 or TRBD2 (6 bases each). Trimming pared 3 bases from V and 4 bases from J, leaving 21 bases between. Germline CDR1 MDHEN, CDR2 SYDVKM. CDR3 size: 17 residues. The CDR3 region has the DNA TGTGCCAGCAGTTTGCCTGTATCGGGGGCAAGCGGAGAGACCCAGTACTTC. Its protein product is CASSLPVSGASGETQYF.

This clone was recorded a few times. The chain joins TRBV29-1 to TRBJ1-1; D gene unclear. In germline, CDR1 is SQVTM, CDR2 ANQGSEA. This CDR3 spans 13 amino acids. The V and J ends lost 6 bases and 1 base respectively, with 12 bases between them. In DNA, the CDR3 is TGCAGCGTCGAGATCATGAGGAACACTGAAGCTTTCTTT. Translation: CSVEIMRNTEAFF.

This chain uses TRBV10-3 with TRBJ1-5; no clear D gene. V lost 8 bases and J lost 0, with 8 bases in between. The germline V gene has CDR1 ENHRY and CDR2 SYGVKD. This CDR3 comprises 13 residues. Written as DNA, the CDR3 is TGTGCCATCGGCTCGGATAGCAATCAGCCCCAGCATTTT. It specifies CAIGSDSNQPQHF.

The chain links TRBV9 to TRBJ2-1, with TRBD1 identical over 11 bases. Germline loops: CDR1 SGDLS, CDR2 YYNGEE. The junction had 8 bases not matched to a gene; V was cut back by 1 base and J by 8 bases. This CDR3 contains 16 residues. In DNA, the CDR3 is TGTGCCAGCAGCGTAAGGGGGACAGGGGGTTACGATGAGCAGTTCTTC. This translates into CASSVRGTGGYDEQFF.

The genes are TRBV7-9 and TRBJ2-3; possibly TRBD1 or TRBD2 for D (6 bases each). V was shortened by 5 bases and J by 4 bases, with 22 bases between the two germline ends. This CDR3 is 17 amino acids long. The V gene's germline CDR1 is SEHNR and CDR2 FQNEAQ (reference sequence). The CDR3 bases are TGTGCCAGCAGCAGAGGACAGCCTAGCGCTCACCCAGATACGCAGTATTTT. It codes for CASSRGQPSAHPDTQYF.

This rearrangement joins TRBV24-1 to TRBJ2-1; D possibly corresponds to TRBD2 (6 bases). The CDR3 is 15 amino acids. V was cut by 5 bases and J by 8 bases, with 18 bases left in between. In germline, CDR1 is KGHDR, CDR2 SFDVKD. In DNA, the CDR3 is TGTGCCACCAGTGCACCCCGGGACTCGCCAGATGAGCAGTTCTTC. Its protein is CATSAPRDSPDEQFF.

CDR3 bases: TGTGCCACCAGGGTAGGGGGCCCGAACACTGAAGCTTTCTTT. Protein product: CATRVGGPNTEAFF. The V gene is TRBV15, the J gene TRBJ1-1; 7 bases map to TRBD1. J lost 1 base, V lost 6 bases, and 5 bases had no gene match. Germline-derived CDR1 and CDR2 are LNHNV and YYDKDF (reference sequence). This CDR3 has 14 residues.

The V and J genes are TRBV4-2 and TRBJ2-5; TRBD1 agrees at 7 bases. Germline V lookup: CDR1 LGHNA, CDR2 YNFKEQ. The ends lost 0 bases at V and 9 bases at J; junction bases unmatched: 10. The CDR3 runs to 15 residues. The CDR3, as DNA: TGTGCCAGCAGCCAAGATTTCACAGGGGAAGGGGCCCAGTACTTC. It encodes CASSQDFTGEGAQYF.

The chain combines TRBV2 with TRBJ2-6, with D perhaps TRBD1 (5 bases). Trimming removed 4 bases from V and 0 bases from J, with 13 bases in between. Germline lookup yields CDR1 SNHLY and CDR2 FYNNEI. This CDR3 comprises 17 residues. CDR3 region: CASSGGTGSSGANVLTF. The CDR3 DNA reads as TGTGCCAGCAGTGGGGGCACTGGAAGCTCTGGGGCCAACGTCCTGACTTTC. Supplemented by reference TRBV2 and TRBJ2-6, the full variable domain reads EPEVTQTPSHQVTQMGQEVILRCVPISNHLYFYWYRQILGQKVEFLVSFYNNEISEKSEIFDDQFSVERPDGSNFTLKIRSTKLEDSAMYFCASSGGTGSSGANVLTFGAGSRLTVL.

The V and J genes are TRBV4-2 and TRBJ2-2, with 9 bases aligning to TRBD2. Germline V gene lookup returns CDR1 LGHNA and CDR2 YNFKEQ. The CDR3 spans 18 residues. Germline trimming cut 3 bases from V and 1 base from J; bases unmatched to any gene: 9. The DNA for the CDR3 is TGTGCCAGCAGCCATCGCGGTGCTAGCGGGAAGAACACCGGGGAGCTGTTTTTT. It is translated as CASSHRGASGKNTGELFF.

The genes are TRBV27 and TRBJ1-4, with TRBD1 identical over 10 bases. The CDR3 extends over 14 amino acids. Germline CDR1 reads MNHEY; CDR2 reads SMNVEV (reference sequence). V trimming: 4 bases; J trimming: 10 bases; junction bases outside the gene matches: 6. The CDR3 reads CASSSRTGGGKLFF. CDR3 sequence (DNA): TGTGCCAGCAGTTCACGGACAGGGGGGGGAAAACTGTTTTTT.

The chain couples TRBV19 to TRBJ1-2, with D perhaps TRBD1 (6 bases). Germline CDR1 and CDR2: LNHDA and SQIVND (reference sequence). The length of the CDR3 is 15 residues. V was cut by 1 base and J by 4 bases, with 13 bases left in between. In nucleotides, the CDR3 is TGTGCCAGTAGTATAGCGGGCAGGGGAACCTATGGCTACACCTTC. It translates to CASSIAGRGTYGYTF.

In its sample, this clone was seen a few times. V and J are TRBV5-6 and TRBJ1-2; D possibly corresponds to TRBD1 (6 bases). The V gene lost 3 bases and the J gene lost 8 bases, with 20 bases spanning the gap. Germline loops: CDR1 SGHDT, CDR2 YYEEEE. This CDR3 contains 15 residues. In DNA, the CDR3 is TGTGCCAGCAGCTCAAAGCCGGGACAAGTAATAGGCTACACCTTC. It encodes CASSSKPGQVIGYTF.

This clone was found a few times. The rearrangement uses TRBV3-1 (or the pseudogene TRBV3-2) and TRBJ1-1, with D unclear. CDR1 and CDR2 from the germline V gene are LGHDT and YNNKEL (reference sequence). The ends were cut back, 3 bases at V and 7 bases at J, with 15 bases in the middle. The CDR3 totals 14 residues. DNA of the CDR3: TGTGCCAGCAGCCAGAACCCGGACGGGAATGAAGCTTTCTTT. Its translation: CASSQNPDGNEAFF.

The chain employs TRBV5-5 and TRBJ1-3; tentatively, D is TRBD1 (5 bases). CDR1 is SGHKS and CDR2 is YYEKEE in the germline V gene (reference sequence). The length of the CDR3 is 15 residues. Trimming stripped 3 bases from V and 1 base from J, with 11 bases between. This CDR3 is CASSWGWESGNTIYF. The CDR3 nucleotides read TGTGCCAGCAGCTGGGGCTGGGAATCTGGAAACACCATATATTTT. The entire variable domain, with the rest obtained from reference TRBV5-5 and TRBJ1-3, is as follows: DAGVTQSPTHLIKTRGQQVTLRCSPISGHKSVSWYQQVLGQGPQFIFQYYEKEERGRGNFPDRFSARQFPNYSSELNVNALLLGDSALYLCASSWGWESGNTIYFGEGSWLTVV.

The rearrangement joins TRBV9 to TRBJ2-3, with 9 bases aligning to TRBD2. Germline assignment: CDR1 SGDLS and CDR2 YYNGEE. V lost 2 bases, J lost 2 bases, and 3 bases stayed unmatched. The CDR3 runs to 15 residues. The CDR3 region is CASSVRLAVTDTQYF. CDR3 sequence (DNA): TGTGCCAGCAGCGTTCGACTAGCGGTCACAGATACGCAGTATTTT.

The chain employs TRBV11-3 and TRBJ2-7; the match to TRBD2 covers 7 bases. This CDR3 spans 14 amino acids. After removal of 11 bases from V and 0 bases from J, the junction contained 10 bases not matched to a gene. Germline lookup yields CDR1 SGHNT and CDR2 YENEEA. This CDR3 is CAGAGDGCSYEQYF. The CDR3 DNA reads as TGTGCCGGGGCGGGGGACGGATGCTCCTACGAGCAGTACTTC.

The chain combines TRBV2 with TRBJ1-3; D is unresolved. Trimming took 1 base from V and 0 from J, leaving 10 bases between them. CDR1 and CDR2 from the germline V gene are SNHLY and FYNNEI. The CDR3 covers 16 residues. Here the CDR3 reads CASSEGQANSGNTIYF. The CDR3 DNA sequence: TGTGCCAGCAGTGAAGGGCAGGCGAACTCTGGAAACACCATATATTTT.

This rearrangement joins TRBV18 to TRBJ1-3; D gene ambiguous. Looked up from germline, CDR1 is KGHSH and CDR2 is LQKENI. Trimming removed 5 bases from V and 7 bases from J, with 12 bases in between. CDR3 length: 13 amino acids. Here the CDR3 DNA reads TGTGCCAGCTCAGCCGACATGGGGAACACCATATATTTT. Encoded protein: CASSADMGNTIYF.